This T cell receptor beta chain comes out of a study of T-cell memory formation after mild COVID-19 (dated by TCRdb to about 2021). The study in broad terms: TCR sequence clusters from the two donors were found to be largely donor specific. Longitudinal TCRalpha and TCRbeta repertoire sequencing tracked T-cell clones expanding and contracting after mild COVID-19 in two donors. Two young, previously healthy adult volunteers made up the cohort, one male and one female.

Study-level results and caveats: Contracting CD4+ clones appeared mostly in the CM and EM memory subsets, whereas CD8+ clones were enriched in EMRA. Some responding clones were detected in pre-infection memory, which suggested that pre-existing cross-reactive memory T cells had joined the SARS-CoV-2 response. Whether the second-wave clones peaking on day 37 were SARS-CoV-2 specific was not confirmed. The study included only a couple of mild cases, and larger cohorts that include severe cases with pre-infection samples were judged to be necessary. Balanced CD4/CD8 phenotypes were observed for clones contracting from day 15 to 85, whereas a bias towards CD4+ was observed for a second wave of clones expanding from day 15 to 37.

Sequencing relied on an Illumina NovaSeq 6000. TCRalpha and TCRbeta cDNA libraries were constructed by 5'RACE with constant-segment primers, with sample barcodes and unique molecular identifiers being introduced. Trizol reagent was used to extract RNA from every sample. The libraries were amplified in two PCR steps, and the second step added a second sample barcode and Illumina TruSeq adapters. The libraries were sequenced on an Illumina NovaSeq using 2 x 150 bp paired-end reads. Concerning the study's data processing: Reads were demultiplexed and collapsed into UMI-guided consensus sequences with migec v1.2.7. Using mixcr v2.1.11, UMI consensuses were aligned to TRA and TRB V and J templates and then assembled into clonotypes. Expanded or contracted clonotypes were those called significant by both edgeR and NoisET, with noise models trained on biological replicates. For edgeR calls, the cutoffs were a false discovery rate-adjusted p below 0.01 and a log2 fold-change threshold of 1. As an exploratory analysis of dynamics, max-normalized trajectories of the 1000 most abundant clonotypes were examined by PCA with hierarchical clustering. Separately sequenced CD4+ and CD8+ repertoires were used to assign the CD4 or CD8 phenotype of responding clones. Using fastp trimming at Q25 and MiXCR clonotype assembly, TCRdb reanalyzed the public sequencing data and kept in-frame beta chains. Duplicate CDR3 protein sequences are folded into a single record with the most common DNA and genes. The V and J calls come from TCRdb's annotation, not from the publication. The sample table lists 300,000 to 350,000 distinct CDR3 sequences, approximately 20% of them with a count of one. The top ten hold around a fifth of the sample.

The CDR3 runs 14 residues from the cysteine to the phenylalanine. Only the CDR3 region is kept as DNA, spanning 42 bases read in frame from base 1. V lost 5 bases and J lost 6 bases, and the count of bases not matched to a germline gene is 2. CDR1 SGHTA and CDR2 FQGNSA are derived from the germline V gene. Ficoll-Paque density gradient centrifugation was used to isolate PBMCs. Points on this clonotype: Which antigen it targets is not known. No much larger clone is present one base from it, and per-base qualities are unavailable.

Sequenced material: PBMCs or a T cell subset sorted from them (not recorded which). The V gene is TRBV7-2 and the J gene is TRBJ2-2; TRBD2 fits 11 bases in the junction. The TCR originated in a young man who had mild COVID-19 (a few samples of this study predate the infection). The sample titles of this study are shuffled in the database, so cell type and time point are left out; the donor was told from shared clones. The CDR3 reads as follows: CASSLLAGAGELFF. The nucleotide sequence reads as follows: TGTGCCAGCAGCCTACTAGCGGGGGCCGGGGAGCTGTTTTTT.